The T cell receptor (beta chain) under discussion was sequenced for a study of T cell repertoires in cytomegalovirus infection. Overall study: It was recently identified HLA-C-restricted and well-studied HLA-B-restricted CMV epitopes that the study used. Shared public TCR beta signatures pointed to both CMV infection and a matching HLA type.

TCRdb recomputed calls from the reads with MiXCR, one row per CDR3 protein. There are 86,000 or so distinct CDR3 sequences in the sample; around 25% occur only once, and around 50% lies in the top ten. This CDR3 is built from 19 residues. The junction had 11 bases not matched to a gene; V was cut back by 3 bases and J by 0 bases. The germline CDR1 and CDR2 sequences are MGHRA and YSYEKL. In the case of this clonotype: As yet, its antigen is unknown.

This chain joins TRBV4-1 and TRBJ2-3; 11 bases are shared with TRBD2. Here the sequenced sample was CD8+ T cells from cultured PBMCs, taken from culture after CMV antigen stimulation. The clonotype comes from a human donor in good health (CMV status not recorded). Some clones in this sample may be carry-over from other donors' samples. The DNA for the CDR3 is TGCGCCAGCAGCCACCCCGCCGGGACTAGCGGCCCTAGCACAGATACGCAGTATTTT. Its protein is CASSHPAGTSGPSTDTQYF.